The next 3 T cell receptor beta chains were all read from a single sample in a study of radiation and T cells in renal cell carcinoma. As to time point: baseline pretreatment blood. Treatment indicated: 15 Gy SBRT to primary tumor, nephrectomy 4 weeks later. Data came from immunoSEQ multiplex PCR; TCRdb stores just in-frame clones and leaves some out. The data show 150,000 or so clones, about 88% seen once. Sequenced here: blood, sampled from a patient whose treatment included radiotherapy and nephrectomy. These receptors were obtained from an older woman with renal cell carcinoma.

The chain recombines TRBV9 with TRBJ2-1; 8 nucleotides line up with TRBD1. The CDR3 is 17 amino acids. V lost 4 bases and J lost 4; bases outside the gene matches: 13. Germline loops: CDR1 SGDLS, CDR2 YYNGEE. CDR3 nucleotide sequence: TGTGCCAGCAGCCCCCGGACAGGGACCGTCCTTTACAATGAGCAGTTCTTC. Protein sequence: CASSPRTGTVLYNEQFF.

The CDR3 DNA sequence: TGTGCCAGTAGTCCGGACCACAGGCCCCGGAATGAAAAACTGTTTTTT. This codes for CASSPDHRPRNEKLFF. V gene TRBV19 combines with J gene TRBJ1-4, with D possibly matching TRBD1 (5 bases). Between the trimmed V and J ends, which lost 5 bases and 5 bases, there was a span of 18 bases. The germline V gene has CDR1 LNHDA and CDR2 SQIVND (reference sequence). The CDR3 sequence is 16 residues long.

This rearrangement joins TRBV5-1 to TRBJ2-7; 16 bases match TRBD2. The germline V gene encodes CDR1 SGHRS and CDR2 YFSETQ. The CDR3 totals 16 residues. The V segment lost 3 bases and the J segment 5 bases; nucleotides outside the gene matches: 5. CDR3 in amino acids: CASSSLGLAGGNEQYF. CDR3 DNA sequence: TGCGCCAGCAGCTCTTTGGGACTAGCGGGGGGGAACGAGCAGTACTTC.